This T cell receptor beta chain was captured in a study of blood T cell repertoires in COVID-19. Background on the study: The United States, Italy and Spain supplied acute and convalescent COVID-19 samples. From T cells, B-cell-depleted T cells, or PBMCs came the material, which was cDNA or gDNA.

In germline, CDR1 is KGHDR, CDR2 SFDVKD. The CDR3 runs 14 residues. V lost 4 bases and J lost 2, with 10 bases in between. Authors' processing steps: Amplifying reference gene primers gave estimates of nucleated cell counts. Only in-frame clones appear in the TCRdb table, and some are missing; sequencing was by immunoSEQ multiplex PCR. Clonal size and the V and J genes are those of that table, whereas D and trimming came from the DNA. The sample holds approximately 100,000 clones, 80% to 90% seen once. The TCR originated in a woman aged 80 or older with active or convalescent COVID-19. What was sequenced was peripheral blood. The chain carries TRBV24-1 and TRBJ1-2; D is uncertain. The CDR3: CATSDFTGNYGYTF. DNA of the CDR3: TGTGCCACCAGTGACTTTACGGGAAACTATGGCTACACCTTC.